This TCR beta chain was recorded in a study of blood T cells in healthy people across ages. Every donor provided ten milliliters of peripheral blood. A second roughly 7 to 11 cycle PCR used barcoded and J-beta primers. TCRdb called the 5' RACE reads again in MiXCR, with one record for every CDR3 protein. The repertoire holds approximately 730,000 distinct CDR3 sequences, with 40% to 45% as singletons. Germline V CDR1 and CDR2: MNHEY, SMNVEV (reference sequence). The CDR3 has 15 residues. With V trimmed by 7 bases and J by 5 bases, 10 bases remained unmatched. Findings of the study overall: Researchers judged that diversity estimates from one million T cells fell short of true values.

Concerning this clonotype itself: Antigen: not known.

The sequence derives from a woman aged 55-69 years in good health. Sequences were obtained from blood. This rearrangement joins TRBV27 to TRBJ2-2; 7 bases agree with TRBD1. The CDR3 DNA reads as TGTGCCAGCACCCCACAGGGGCGGGTTACCGGGGAGCTGTTTTTT. This codes for CASTPQGRVTGELFF.